This section outlines one T cell receptor beta chain sequence together with its context. Its specificity is not known. V lost 2 bases, J lost 0 bases, and 8 bases lay in between. This CDR3 spans 16 amino acids. From germline, CDR1 is MNHEY and CDR2 SVGAGI. Before sequencing took place, the ViraFEST assay used viral peptide pools to expand antigen-specific CD4+ T cells. After less than twelve days in culture, the CD4+ T cells were isolated. Prior SARS-CoV-2 infection was absent in the vaccine recipients, as shown by negative nucleocapsid antibodies. The entry originates in a study of vaccination effects on CD4 cells after COVID-19. Repertoires were generated with immunoSEQ multiplex PCR, while TCRdb's copy carries only in-frame clones and drops some. The data show tens of thousands of clones, with about 80% seen just once and around 3.8% held by the top ten.

This chain connects TRBV6-5 to TRBJ1-6; D is unclear. The sample was CD4+ T cells from PBMCs cultured with HCoV-OC43 spike peptides, taken before COVID-19 vaccination. The subset was: HCoV-OC43 spike overlapping peptide pool stimulation. This receptor was obtained from a human donor who received a COVID-19 vaccine. CDR3 sequence reads: CASSYGVNSYNSPLHF. CDR3 in DNA: TGTGCCAGCAGTTACGGGGTTAACTCCTATAATTCACCCCTCCACTTT.